Shown below are 5 T cell receptor beta chains from a single sample sequenced in a study of blood T cell repertoires in COVID-19. The protocol was immunoSEQ multiplex PCR, while the TCRdb copy is restricted to in-frame clones and leaves out a portion. The sample has around 700,000 clones; 80% to 90% are singletons. Sequencing was performed on peripheral blood. The receptors were sampled from a woman aged 18-29 years with acute or convalescent COVID-19.

This chain links TRBV6-5 with TRBJ1-5; D gene unclear. This CDR3 has 15 residues. Trimming took 4 bases from V and 0 from J, leaving 10 bases between them. Germline loops: CDR1 MNHEY, CDR2 SVGAGI. CDR3 nucleotides: TGTGCCAGCAGTTCCGAGCCCTCTAGCAATCAGCCCCAGCATTTT. Translated, it gives CASSSEPSSNQPQHF.

The chain joins TRBV13 to TRBJ2-1, with D possibly being TRBD1 (6 bases). Germline V gives CDR1 PRHDT, CDR2 FYEKMQ (reference sequence). V was shortened by 5 bases and J by 0 bases, with 14 bases between the two germline ends. This CDR3 contains 16 residues. The CDR3: CASSTQDRYSYNEQFF. CDR3 in DNA: TGTGCCAGCAGCACCCAGGACAGATACTCCTACAATGAGCAGTTCTTC. Together with reference TRBV13 and TRBJ2-1, the CDR3 gives the full variable domain: AAGVIQSPRHLIKEKRETATLKCYPIPRHDTVYWYQQGPGQDPQFLISFYEKMQSDKGSIPDRFSAQQFSDYHSELNMSSLELGDSALYFCASSTQDRYSYNEQFFGPGTRLTVL.

To note about this clone: The junction does not match germline at one end; this may be a read error. The chain recombines TRBV25-1 with TRBJ2-7, with TRBD1 matching over 9 bases. CDR1 is MGHDK and CDR2 is SYGVNS in the germline V gene. The CDR3 runs to 17 residues. The CDR3 loop reads CASSNKVRDRDSHEQYF. In nucleotides, the CDR3 is TGTGCCAGCAGCAACAAGGTCCGGGACAGGGACTCCCACGAGCAGTACTTC.

This chain joins TRBV11-2 and TRBJ2-7; D possibly corresponds to TRBD1 (5 bases). V lost 1 base, J lost 0 bases, and 10 bases lay in between. The germline CDR1 and CDR2 sequences are SGHAT and FQNNGV. The CDR3 totals 15 residues. CDR3 residues: CASSLAVGPSYEQYF. DNA of the CDR3: TGTGCCAGCAGCTTAGCGGTGGGGCCCTCCTACGAGCAGTACTTC. Filled out from reference TRBV11-2 and TRBJ2-7, the complete variable domain reads EAGVAQSPRYKIIEKRQSVAFWCNPISGHATLYWYQQILGQGPKLLIQFQNNGVVDDSQLPKDRFSAERLKGVDSTLKIQPAKLEDSAVYLCASSLAVGPSYEQYFGPGTRLTVT.

Here the CDR3 reads CASSPQGEETQYF. CDR3 sequence (DNA): TGTGCCAGCAGTCCACAGGGGGAAGAGACCCAGTACTTC. V and J are TRBV12-3 or TRBV12-4 and TRBJ2-5, with TRBD1 identical over 8 bases. J gave up 3 bases and V 5 bases, and 2 bases lay outside the gene matches. The CDR3 is 13 residues long.